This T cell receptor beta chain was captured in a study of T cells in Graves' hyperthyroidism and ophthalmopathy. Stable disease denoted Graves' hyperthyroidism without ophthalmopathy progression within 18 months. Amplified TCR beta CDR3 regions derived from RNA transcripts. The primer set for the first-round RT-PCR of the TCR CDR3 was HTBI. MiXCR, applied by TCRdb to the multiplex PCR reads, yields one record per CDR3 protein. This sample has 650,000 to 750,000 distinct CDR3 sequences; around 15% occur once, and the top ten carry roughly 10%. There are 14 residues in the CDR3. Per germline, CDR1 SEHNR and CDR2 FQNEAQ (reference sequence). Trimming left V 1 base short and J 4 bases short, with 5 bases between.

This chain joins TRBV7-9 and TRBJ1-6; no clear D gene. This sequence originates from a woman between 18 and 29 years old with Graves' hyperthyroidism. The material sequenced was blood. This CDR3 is CASSLGSYNSPLHF. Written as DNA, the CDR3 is TGTGCCAGCAGCTTAGGTAGTTATAATTCACCCCTCCACTTT.